A single sample gave rise to the 2 T cell receptor beta chains below, sequenced in a study of shared clonotypes between healthy human individuals. Naive CD8 cells comprised CD45RO-negative, CCR7-positively selected cells, excluding terminally differentiated effector memory CD45RA+ cells. Libraries were prepared by immunoSEQ multiplex PCR; TCRdb keeps only in-frame clonotypes and omits some of them. This table holds about 680,000 clones, around 92% found once. Sequences were obtained from naive CD8+ T cells sorted from blood. These receptors originate from a man aged 25-40 years in good health.

The chain is built from TRBV4-3 and TRBJ1-1, with D maybe TRBD1 (5 bases). CDR1 is LGHNA and CDR2 is YSLEER in the germline V gene. CDR3 length: 17 residues. The ends were cut back, 1 base at V and 6 bases at J, with 21 bases in the middle. DNA for the CDR3: TGCGCCAGCAGCCAAGGTTCAGGGAGGGGAGTCCGCGCTGAAGCTTTCTTT. It translates to CASSQGSGRGVRAEAFF.

The genes are TRBV29-1 and TRBJ2-1; 10 bases match TRBD2. The CDR3 consists of 16 residues. Germline V lookup: CDR1 SQVTM, CDR2 ANQGSEA. Unmatched junction bases numbered 20, after V lost 8 bases and J lost 10 bases. CDR3 bases: TGCAGCACACCTCCCCTAGCGGGAGAACTCATGGGGGAGCAGTTCTTC. Translation: CSTPPLAGELMGEQFF.